This TCR beta chain was captured in a study of Tregs in tolerant kidney transplant recipients (dated by TCRdb to the late 2010s). About the full investigation: Before combined kidney and bone marrow transplantation, this study identified donor-specific regulatory T cells using TCRbeta sequencing and then followed those same cells after transplant. TCRbeta repertoire sequencing was used in a few healthy controls to compare several ways of expanding Tregs specific for an allogeneic donor. The investigation overall reported the following: Although technical replication error seemed to be minimal, the question of biological reproducibility was not addressed directly. Expanding Tregs with activated donor B cells appeared to identify the most biologically relevant and donor-specific TCRbeta repertoire. Because only a small number of patients were included, the study had limitations, and the results will need to be validated in larger populations as well as under other immunosuppression protocols.

Reading the germline V gene (reference sequence) gives CDR1 LNHDA and CDR2 SQIVND. Trimming removed 8 bases from V and 1 base from J, leaving 12 bases between the germline ends. The CDR3 spans 14 residues, from the cysteine through the phenylalanine. Of the read, only the CDR3 DNA is kept; its 42 bases are in frame from base 1. For TCRbeta CDR3 sequencing, genomic DNA was extracted from sorted cells using the QIAGEN DNeasy Blood and Tissue Kit. High-throughput TCRbeta CDR3 sequencing, including PCR amplification with bias correction and internal controls, was performed commercially through immunoSEQ. As for the authors' bioinformatics: A unique productive TCRbeta sequence was defined by the CDR3 nucleotide sequence when primers matched, and otherwise by the CDR3 amino acid sequence together with the Vbeta and Jbeta genes. As a correction for sorting error, sequences shared between sorted populations at a frequency ratio of 2:1 or less were discarded, and the remaining shared sequences were assigned to the higher population. A sequence was defined as donor-reactive if the sequence was expanded at least 5-fold in CFSE-low cells compared with unstimulated cells and had a frequency of at least 0.01% in CFSE-low cells. Jensen-Shannon divergence, calculated on the top 100 TCRbeta sequences ranked by frequency, was used to quantify repertoire divergence. When a sample had multiple sequencing runs, each run was corrected for sorting error separately and the runs were then pooled. TCRdb carries this immuneACCESS record with in-frame sequences only. Its versions omit some clonotypes, under half of them owing to an unresolved V gene in the studies checked, with the rest unexplained. That table gives V, J and clone size, and the DNA gave D and trimming. This sample is represented by some 55,000 clones; 65% to 85% of them were singletons. The ten top clones hold about 5% of the sample.

This clone was counted a few times. Its binding antigen is unknown. Nothing much larger sits one base from this clone, and base qualities are not available. Unstimulated Tregs (CD4+CD25+CD127-), CD4+ non-Tregs (CD4+CD25-), CD4 and CD8 cells were FACS-sorted from thawed PBMCs. Blood from healthy controls was obtained either from healthy volunteers or as purchased buffy coats. Healthy control blood was processed to PBMCs by Ficoll density gradient and cryopreserved, and patient PBMCs were collected before and after transplant. The chain couples TRBV19 to TRBJ1-5; confidence is insufficient to name the D gene. This TCR came from a human donor in good health. The sequenced material came from CD4+ T cells from blood. The DNA sequence is TGTGCCAGTCGTCGGAATTGGAGCAATCAGCCCCAGCATTTT. It specifies CASRRNWSNQPQHF.